This T cell receptor beta chain is from a study of beta chain features in type 1 diabetes. Study conclusions and caveats: Across all four CD4+ subsets, people with type 1 diabetes showed modestly shorter TCRB CDR3s.

With regard to this clone: Its antigen is currently unknown.

Germline V lookup: CDR1 SEHNR, CDR2 FQNEAQ (reference sequence). This CDR3 is 15 amino acids long. V shed 3 bases and J shed 2 bases, with 8 bases lying between them. Sequencing targeted expressed TCRB transcripts, as all isolated RNA had been reverse transcribed. The data were produced by immunoSEQ multiplex PCR, yet TCRdb's version contains in-frame clones alone and is incomplete. The sample contains hundreds of thousands of clones, more than 13% of which appear only once. The sample consisted of naive CD4+ T cells from blood. The chain combines TRBV7-9 with TRBJ2-6; D uncertain. This clonotype was sampled from a man in his late teens or twenties with type 1 diabetes. The DNA for the CDR3 is TGTGCCAGCAGCTTCCCGTTAACTGGGGCCAACGTCCTGACTTTC. This codes for CASSFPLTGANVLTF.